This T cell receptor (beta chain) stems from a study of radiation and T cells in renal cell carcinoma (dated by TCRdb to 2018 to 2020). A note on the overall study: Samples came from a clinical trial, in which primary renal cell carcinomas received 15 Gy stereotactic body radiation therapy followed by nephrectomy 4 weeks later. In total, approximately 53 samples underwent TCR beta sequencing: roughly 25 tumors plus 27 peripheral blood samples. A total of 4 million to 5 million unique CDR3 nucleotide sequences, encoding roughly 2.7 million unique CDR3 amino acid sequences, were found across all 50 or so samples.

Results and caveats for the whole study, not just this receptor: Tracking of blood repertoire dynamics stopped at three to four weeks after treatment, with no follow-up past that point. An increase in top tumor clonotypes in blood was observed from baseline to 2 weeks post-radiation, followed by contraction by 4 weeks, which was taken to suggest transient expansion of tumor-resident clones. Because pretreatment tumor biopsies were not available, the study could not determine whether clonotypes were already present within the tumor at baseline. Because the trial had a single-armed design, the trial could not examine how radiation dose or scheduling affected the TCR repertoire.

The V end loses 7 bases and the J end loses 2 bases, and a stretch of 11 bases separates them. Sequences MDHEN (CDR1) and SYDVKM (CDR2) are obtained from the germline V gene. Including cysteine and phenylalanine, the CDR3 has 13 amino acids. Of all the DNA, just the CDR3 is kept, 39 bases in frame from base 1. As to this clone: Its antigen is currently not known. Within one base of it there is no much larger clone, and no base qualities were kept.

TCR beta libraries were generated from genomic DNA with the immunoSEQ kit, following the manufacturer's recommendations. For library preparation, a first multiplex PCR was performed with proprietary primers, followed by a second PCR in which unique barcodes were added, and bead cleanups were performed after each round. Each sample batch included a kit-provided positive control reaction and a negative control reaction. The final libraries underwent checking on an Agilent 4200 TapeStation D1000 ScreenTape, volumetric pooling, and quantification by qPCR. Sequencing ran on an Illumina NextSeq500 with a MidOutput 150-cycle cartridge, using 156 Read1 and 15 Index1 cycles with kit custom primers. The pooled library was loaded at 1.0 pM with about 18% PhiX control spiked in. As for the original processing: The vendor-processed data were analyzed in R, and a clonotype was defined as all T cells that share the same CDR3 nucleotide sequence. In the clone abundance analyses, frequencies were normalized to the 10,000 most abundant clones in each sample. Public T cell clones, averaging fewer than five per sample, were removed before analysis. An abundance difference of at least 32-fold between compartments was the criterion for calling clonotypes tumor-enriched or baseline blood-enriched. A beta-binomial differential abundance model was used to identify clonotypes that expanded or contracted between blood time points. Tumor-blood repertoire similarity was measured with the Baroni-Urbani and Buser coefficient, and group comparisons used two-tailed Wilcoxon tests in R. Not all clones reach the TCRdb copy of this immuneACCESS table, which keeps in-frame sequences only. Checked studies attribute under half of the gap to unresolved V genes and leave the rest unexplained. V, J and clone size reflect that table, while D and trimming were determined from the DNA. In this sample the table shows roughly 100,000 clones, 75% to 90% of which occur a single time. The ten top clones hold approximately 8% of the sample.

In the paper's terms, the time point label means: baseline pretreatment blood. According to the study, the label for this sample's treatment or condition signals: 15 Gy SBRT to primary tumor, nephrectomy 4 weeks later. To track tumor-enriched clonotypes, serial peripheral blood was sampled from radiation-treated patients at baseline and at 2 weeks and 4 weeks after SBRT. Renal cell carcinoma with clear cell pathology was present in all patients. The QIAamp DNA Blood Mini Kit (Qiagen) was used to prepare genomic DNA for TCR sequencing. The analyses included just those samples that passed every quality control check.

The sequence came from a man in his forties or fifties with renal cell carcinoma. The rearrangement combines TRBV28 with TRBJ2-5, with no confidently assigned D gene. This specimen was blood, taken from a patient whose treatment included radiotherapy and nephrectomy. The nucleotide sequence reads TGTGCCAGCACCAGGACGGTACAAGAGACCCAGTACTTC. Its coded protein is CASTRTVQETQYF.